This T cell receptor (beta chain) is from a study of T-cell reconstitution after alpha-beta-depleted transplantation in children. This clonotype has more than one count but fewer than ten. Unique molecular identifiers were built into the TCRbeta library. MiXCR was run by TCRdb on the PCR reads, yielding one entry per CDR3 protein. Here the sample spans 200,000 to 300,000 distinct CDR3 sequences, more than 20% being singletons. Germline V gene data show CDR1 as LGHNA and CDR2 as YNFKEQ. CDR3 length: 15 amino acids. Trimming shortened V by 1 base and J by 2 bases, and 11 bases separated the two germline ends.

The V gene is TRBV4-2, the J gene TRBJ1-2; TRBD1 is a possible D gene (6 bases). Sample: PBMCs, mostly from graft donor cells, taken 360 days after TCRalphabeta/CD19-depleted stem cell transplant. The receptor's source is a female patient aged 2-15 years who had a stem cell transplant for congenital amegakaryocytic thrombocytopenia, so the T cells may come from the graft donor. The CDR3 DNA follows: TGTGCCAGCAGCCAAGTATTGCAGGGGAACTATGGCTACACCTTC. Translation gives CASSQVLQGNYGYTF.